This TCR beta chain was recorded in a study of OX40 agonist ivuxolimab in advanced cancers. For the study at large: Subjects had a mean age of 60 years, with a range of roughly 23 to 79; around 84% were male.

V was pared by 5 bases and J by 5 bases, with 10 bases between. This CDR3 is built from 13 residues. The germline CDR1 and CDR2 sequences are SGHVS and FQNEAQ. General observations from the study: Partly responding patients at 0.1-3.0 mg/kg showed some of the smallest clonal expansion. CD8+ T cells averaged more expanded clones than CD4+.

The assay was immunoSEQ multiplex PCR, and TCRdb's table has in-frame clones only and misses some. The repertoire holds about 28,000 clones, with just over 90% as singletons. As for this clone: Its cognate antigen is unknown.

Sample: CD4+ or CD8+ T cells sorted from blood, taken in a trial of the OX40 agonist ivuxolimab. This receptor was taken from an adult with an advanced solid tumor such as melanoma, head and neck, liver or kidney cancer. The chain combines TRBV7-8 with TRBJ2-1; D remains unclear. The chain's CDR3 is CASSPGPNNEQFF. In DNA, the CDR3 is TGTGCCAGCAGCCCTGGACCGAACAATGAGCAGTTCTTC.